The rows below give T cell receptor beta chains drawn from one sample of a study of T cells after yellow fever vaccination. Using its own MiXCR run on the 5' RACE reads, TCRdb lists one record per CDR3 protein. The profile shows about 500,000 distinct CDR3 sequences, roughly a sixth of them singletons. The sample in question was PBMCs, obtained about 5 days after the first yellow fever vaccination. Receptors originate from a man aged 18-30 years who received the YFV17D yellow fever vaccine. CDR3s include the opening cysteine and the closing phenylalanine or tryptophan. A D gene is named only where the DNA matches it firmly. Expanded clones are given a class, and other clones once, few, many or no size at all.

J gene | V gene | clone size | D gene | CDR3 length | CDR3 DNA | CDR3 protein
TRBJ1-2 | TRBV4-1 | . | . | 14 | TGCGCCAGCAGCCAAGAATGGTCCCTGGATGGCTACACCTTC | CASSQEWSLDGYTF
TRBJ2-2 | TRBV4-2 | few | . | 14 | TGTGCCAGCAGCCTGGGGCGGCCTCCCGGGGAGCTGTTTTTT | CASSLGRPPGELFF
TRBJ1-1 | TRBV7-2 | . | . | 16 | TGTGCCAGCAGCTTTGCGGACGGAACGTTGAACACTGAAGCTTTCTTT | CASSFADGTLNTEAFF
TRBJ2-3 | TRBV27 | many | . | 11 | TGTGCCAGCAGGGGCACAGATACGCAGTATTTT | CASRGTDTQYF
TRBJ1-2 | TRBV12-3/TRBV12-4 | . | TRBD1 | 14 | TGTGCCAGCAGCGAAAATGCCGGGACAGAAGTCTACACCTTC | CASSENAGTEVYTF
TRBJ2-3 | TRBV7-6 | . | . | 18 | TGTGCCAGCAGCTTAGATCCGTTTGGGGGGACCCACACAGATACGCAGTATTTT | CASSLDPFGGTHTDTQYF
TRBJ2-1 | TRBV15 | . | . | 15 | TGTGCCACCAGCAGAGTATTTGGGGGGTACAATGAGCAGTTCTTC | CATSRVFGGYNEQFF
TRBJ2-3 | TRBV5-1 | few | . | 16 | TGCGCCAGCAGCTCCCGTAACGGGGGGCCGGGAGATACGCAGTATTTT | CASSSRNGGPGDTQYF
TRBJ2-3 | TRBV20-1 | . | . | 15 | TGCAGTGCCCAACCGGGACACATTAGCACAGATACGCAGTATTTT | CSAQPGHISTDTQYF
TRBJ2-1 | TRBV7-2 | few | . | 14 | TGTGCCAGCAGCCGACCGGACAGAGACAATGAGCAGTTCTTC | CASSRPDRDNEQFF
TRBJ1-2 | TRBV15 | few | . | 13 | TGTGCCACCAGCAGAGACAATAACTATGGCTACACCTTC | CATSRDNNYGYTF
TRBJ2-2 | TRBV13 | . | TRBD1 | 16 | TGTGCCAGCAGCCTTGGACAGGGGGTGTTCACCGGGGAGCTGTTTTTT | CASSLGQGVFTGELFF
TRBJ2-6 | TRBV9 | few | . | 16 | TGTGCCAGCAGCGTACTCCCAGGCTCTGGGGCCAACGTCCTGACTTTC | CASSVLPGSGANVLTF
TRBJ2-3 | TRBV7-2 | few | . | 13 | TGTGCCAGCTCCCCGTGGCATGGAGATACGCAGTATTTT | CASSPWHGDTQYF
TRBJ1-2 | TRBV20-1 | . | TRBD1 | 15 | TGCAGTGCTAGAGGGGGGTCGGACAGGGGGAACGGCTACACCTTC | CSARGGSDRGNGYTF
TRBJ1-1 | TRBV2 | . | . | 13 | TGTGCCAGCAGTGAAAGTAAGGGTACTGAAGCTTTCTTT | CASSESKGTEAFF
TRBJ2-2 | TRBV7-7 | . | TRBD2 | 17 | TGTGCCAGCAGCCCAGACACGGGGGGGACGAACACCGGGGAGCTGTTTTTT | CASSPDTGGTNTGELFF
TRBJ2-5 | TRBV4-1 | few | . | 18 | TGCGCCAGCAGCCAAGGGCTTTACAGGGCCTCTAACGGGGAGACCCAGTACTTC | CASSQGLYRASNGETQYF
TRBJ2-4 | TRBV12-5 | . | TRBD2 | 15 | TGTGCTAGTGGTTTGATTTGGCGGGGGAATAACATTCAGTACTTC | CASGLIWRGNNIQYF
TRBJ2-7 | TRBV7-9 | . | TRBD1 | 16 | TGTGCCAGCAGCTTAGCGCTAGGACAGGGGACCTACGAGCAGTACTTC | CASSLALGQGTYEQYF
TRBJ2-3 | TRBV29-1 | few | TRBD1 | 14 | TGCAGCGTCGCCCAGACAGGGAGCACAGATACGCAGTATTTT | CSVAQTGSTDTQYF
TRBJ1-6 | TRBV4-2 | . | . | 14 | TGTGCCAGCAGCCAAGATGACGGTAATTCACCCCTCCACTTT | CASSQDDGNSPLHF
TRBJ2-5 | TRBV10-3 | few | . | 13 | TGTGCCATCAGTACAGGCGGTAAAGAGACCCAGTACTTC | CAISTGGKETQYF
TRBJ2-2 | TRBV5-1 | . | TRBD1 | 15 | TGCGCCAGCAGATCGGACAGGGGTCTAACCGGGGAGCTGTTTTTT | CASRSDRGLTGELFF
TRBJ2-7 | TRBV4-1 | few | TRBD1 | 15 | TGCGCCAGCAGCCCAGGGACAGGGACAAGCTACGAGCAGTACTTC | CASSPGTGTSYEQYF
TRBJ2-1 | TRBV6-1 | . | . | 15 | TGTGCCAGCAACCCCGCCGGGAGCTCCTACAATGAGCAGTTCTTC | CASNPAGSSYNEQFF
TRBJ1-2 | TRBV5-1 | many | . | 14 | TGCGCCAGCAGCTCGGGACCGTCCGGGGATGGCTACACCTTC | CASSSGPSGDGYTF
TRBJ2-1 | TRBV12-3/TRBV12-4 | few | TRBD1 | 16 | TGTGCCAGCAACGGACTCCGGGACAGGGGCTACAATGAGCAGTTCTTC | CASNGLRDRGYNEQFF
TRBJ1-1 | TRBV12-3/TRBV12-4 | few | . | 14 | TGTGCAGATAATTCGGGACACCCTAACACTGAAGCTTTCTTT | CADNSGHPNTEAFF
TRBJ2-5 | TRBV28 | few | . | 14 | TGTGCCAGCAGTCTTTCAGGCAAGCAAGAGACCCAGTACTTC | CASSLSGKQETQYF
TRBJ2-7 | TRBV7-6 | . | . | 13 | TGTGCCAGCAGCTTAGCGGCAGGGGACGAGCAGTACTTC | CASSLAAGDEQYF
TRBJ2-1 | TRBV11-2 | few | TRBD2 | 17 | TGTGCCAGCAGCTTCAGTCTCCCAGGCGGGGGAGACAATGAGCAGTTCTTC | CASSFSLPGGGDNEQFF
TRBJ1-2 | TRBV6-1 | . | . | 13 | TGTGCCAGCAGTGAATCGGACAACTATGGCTACACCTTC | CASSESDNYGYTF
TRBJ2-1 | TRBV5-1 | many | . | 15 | TGCGCCAGCAGCTTGGGTAGCGGCGCCTACAATGAGCAGTTCTTC | CASSLGSGAYNEQFF
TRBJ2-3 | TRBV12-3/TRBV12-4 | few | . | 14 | TGTGCCAGCAGTTTCGACAGAGTCCCGGATACGCAGTATTTT | CASSFDRVPDTQYF
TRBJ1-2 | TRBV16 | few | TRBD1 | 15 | TGTGCCAGCAGCCGGGGGACAGAAATAAACTATGGCTACACCTTC | CASSRGTEINYGYTF
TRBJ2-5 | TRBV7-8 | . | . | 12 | TGTGCCAGCAGCCCCATCGTAGGGGTCCAGTACTTC | CASSPIVGVQYF
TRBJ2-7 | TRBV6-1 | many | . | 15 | TGTGCCAGCAGACCTGGACGGTCCAACTCCTACGAGCAGTACTTC | CASRPGRSNSYEQYF
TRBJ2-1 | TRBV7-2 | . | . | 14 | TGTGCCAGCAGTCCGAAACAATGGCTCAATGAGCAGTTCTTC | CASSPKQWLNEQFF
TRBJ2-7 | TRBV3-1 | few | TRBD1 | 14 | TGTGCCAGCAGAAACGCCGGGACAGCCTCCGGGCAGTACTTC | CASRNAGTASGQYF
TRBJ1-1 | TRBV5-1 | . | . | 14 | TGCGCCAGCACCCTAGGGGGTACGAACACTGAAGCTTTCTTT | CASTLGGTNTEAFF
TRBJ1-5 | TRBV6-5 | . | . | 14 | TGTGCCAGCAGTTGGGGCTATAGCAATCAGCCCCAGCATTTT | CASSWGYSNQPQHF
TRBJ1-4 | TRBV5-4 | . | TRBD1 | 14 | TGTGCCAGCAGCATGACAGGGCGGGGGGAAAAACTGTTTTTT | CASSMTGRGEKLFF
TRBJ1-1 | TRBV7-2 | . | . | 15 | TGTGCCAGCAGCTTAGCGGCGAATAACAGGAATGAAGCTTTCTTT | CASSLAANNRNEAFF
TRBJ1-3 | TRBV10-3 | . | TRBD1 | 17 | TGTGCCTCCCGGGACAGGGGAGATGAACTCTCTGGAAACACCATATATTTT | CASRDRGDELSGNTIYF
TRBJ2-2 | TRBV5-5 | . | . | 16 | TGTGCCAGCAGCTTCCGCCCGGGCCCGAACACCGGGGAGCTGTTTTTT | CASSFRPGPNTGELFF
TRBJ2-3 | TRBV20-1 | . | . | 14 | TGCAGTGCTGTTTGGGAGCGGAACACAGATACGCAGTATTTT | CSAVWERNTDTQYF
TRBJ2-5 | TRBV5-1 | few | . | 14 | TGCGCCAGCAGCCCTCTAGCGACCCAAGAGACCCAGTACTTC | CASSPLATQETQYF
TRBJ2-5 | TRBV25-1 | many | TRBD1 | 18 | TGTGCCAGCAGTGAATATAAGGGACAGGGGGTAAGGGCACAGACCCAGTACTTC | CASSEYKGQGVRAQTQYF
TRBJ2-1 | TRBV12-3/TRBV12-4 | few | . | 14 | TGTGCCAGCAGGCAGGAGAGGGGGTTCGATGAGCAGTTCTTC | CASRQERGFDEQFF
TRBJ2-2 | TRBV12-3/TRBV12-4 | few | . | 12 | TGTGCCAGCAGTTTTGACGCCGGGGAGCTGTTTTTT | CASSFDAGELFF
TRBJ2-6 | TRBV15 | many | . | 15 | TGTGCCACCAGCAGAGACCTCTCTGGGGCCAACGTCCTGACTTTC | CATSRDLSGANVLTF
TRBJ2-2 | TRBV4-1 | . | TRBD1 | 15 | TGCGCCAGCAGCCGGGGACAGTTAAACACCGGGGAGCTGTTTTTT | CASSRGQLNTGELFF
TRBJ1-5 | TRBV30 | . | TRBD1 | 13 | TGTGCCTGGAGCCCGACAGGGCGTCAGCCCCAGCATTTT | CAWSPTGRQPQHF
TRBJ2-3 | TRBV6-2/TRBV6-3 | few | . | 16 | TGTGCCAGCAGTTCGCGACAGGAGACTAGCACAGATACGCAGTATTTT | CASSSRQETSTDTQYF
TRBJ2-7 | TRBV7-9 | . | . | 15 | TGTGCCACCAGCATGTTGGAGGTGGTCCGGTACGAGCAGTACTTC | CATSMLEVVRYEQYF
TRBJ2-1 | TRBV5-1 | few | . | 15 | TGCGCCAGCAGCGTGTTTATTAGCTCCTACAATGAGCAGTTCTTC | CASSVFISSYNEQFF
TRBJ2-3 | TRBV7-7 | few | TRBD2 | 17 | TGTGCTAGCAGCCCAGACAGCGGGGGGGCCCTCACAGATACGCAGTATTTT | CASSPDSGGALTDTQYF
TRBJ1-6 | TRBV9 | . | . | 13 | TGTGCCAGCAGCCCAGAAGGCTACCTACCCCTCCACTTT | CASSPEGYLPLHF
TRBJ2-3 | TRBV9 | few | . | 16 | TGTGCCAGCAGCGTAGGCTCCGGGGGTGAGCGAGATACGCAGTATTTT | CASSVGSGGERDTQYF